A selection of T cell receptor beta chains follows, all from one sample in a study of shared clonotypes between healthy human individuals. Profiled with immunoSEQ multiplex PCR; TCRdb holds only in-frame clones, not every one. Among around 2,000,000 clones listed, roughly 91% were seen once. Sequencing input: naive CD8+ T cells from PBMCs. The receptors originated from a young man in good health. Some clones in this sample may be carry-over from other donors' samples. Both conserved end residues are part of each CDR3. A D gene is named only where the DNA matches it firmly. Clone size is shown for a subset of rows, as once, few, many or a class of expanded clone.

abundance: NA; j_gene: TRBJ1-3; d_gene: TRBD1; v_gene: TRBV6-1; CDR3aa: CASSKDRGSGNTIYF; CDR3nt: TGTGCCAGCAGCAAAGACAGGGGCTCTGGAAACACCATATATTTT
abundance: NA; j_gene: TRBJ2-5; d_gene: TRBD2; v_gene: TRBV30; CDR3aa: CAWRTSGRGWETQYF; CDR3nt: TGTGCCTGGAGGACTAGCGGGAGGGGTTGGGAGACCCAGTACTTC
abundance: NA; j_gene: TRBJ2-2; d_gene: TRBD2; v_gene: TRBV7-9; CDR3aa: CASSPRGGTSVPGELFF; CDR3nt: TGTGCCAGCAGCCCCCGAGGTGGGACTAGCGTTCCCGGGGAGCTGTTTTTT
abundance: once; j_gene: TRBJ2-7; d_gene: TRBD2; v_gene: TRBV29-1; CDR3aa: CSVRVSLGGMGYEQYF; CDR3nt: TGCAGCGTCCGCGTATCCTTGGGGGGGATGGGCTACGAGCAGTACTTC
abundance: few; j_gene: TRBJ1-5; d_gene: TRBD1; v_gene: TRBV2; CDR3aa: CASMSRGQSQPQHF; CDR3nt: TGTGCCAGCATGAGCAGGGGGCAGAGTCAGCCCCAGCATTTT
abundance: NA; j_gene: TRBJ2-4; d_gene: TRBD2; v_gene: TRBV27; CDR3aa: CASPMGLAGQKNIQYF; CDR3nt: TGTGCCAGTCCAATGGGGCTAGCGGGCCAGAAAAACATTCAGTACTTC
abundance: NA; j_gene: TRBJ2-5; d_gene: TRBD1; v_gene: TRBV28; CDR3aa: CASSLLQTGGETQYF; CDR3nt: TGTGCCAGCAGTTTACTTCAGACAGGGGGAGAGACCCAGTACTTC
abundance: NA; j_gene: TRBJ1-2; d_gene: NA; v_gene: TRBV19; CDR3aa: CASTGFYGYTF; CDR3nt: TGTGCCAGTACTGGGTTCTATGGCTACACCTTC
abundance: NA; j_gene: TRBJ2-7; d_gene: NA; v_gene: TRBV7-2; CDR3aa: CASSSGLSYLEQYF; CDR3nt: TGTGCCAGCAGCAGCGGACTATCTTACTTGGAGCAGTACTTC
abundance: NA; j_gene: TRBJ2-2; d_gene: TRBD2; v_gene: TRBV19; CDR3aa: CASTGLAGGTGELFF; CDR3nt: TGTGCCAGTACGGGACTAGCGGGAGGGACCGGGGAGCTGTTTTTT
abundance: NA; j_gene: TRBJ2-7; d_gene: NA; v_gene: TRBV7-8; CDR3aa: CASSSPMVSLTGQYF; CDR3nt: TGTGCCAGCAGCTCCCCCATGGTGTCCCTCACGGGGCAGTACTTC
abundance: few; j_gene: TRBJ1-1; d_gene: NA; v_gene: TRBV10-1; CDR3aa: CASSDEGREAFF; CDR3nt: TGCGCCAGCAGTGATGAGGGACGGGAAGCTTTCTTT
abundance: NA; j_gene: TRBJ2-6; d_gene: NA; v_gene: TRBV25-1; CDR3aa: CASGRGANVLTF; CDR3nt: TGTGCCAGCGGTCGTGGGGCCAACGTCCTGACTTTC
abundance: NA; j_gene: TRBJ2-3; d_gene: TRBD2; v_gene: TRBV7-2; CDR3aa: CASSLSGGRTDTQYF; CDR3nt: TGTGCCAGCAGCTTAAGCGGGGGGCGCACAGATACGCAGTATTTT
abundance: few; j_gene: TRBJ1-1; d_gene: NA; v_gene: TRBV4-3; CDR3aa: CASSQDRSWDWAFF; CDR3nt: TGCGCCAGCAGCCAAGATCGGAGTTGGGACTGGGCTTTCTTT
abundance: NA; j_gene: TRBJ2-1; d_gene: NA; v_gene: TRBV11-3; CDR3aa: CATLGEALTGNSYNEQFF; CDR3nt: TGTGCCACCCTTGGGGAGGCACTCACGGGTAACTCCTACAATGAGCAGTTCTTC
abundance: NA; j_gene: TRBJ1-5; d_gene: NA; v_gene: TRBV6-1; CDR3aa: CASSGSSTGNQPQHF; CDR3nt: TGTGCCAGCAGTGGCAGCTCAACAGGCAATCAGCCCCAGCATTTT
abundance: NA; j_gene: TRBJ2-3; d_gene: NA; v_gene: TRBV9; CDR3aa: CASSVDLWEGTDTQYF; CDR3nt: TGTGCCAGCAGCGTAGATTTATGGGAGGGCACAGATACGCAGTATTTT
abundance: NA; j_gene: TRBJ2-2; d_gene: TRBD2; v_gene: TRBV4-3; CDR3aa: CASSQDIRGSYTGELFF; CDR3nt: TGCGCCAGCAGCCAAGATATTCGCGGGAGTTACACCGGGGAGCTGTTTTTT
abundance: NA; j_gene: TRBJ1-1; d_gene: NA; v_gene: TRBV11-2; CDR3aa: CASSPPPGNTEAFF; CDR3nt: TGTGCCAGCAGCCCGCCCCCGGGCAACACTGAAGCTTTCTTT
abundance: NA; j_gene: TRBJ2-7; d_gene: TRBD2; v_gene: TRBV15; CDR3aa: CATSSHGLAASYEQYF; CDR3nt: TGTGCCACCAGCTCCCACGGACTAGCGGCTTCCTACGAGCAGTACTTC
abundance: NA; j_gene: TRBJ1-1; d_gene: TRBD1; v_gene: TRBV27; CDR3aa: CASSPDRGTVVSEAFF; CDR3nt: TGTGCCAGCAGTCCCGACAGGGGCACCGTTGTTTCGGAAGCTTTCTTT
abundance: NA; j_gene: TRBJ2-1; d_gene: TRBD1; v_gene: TRBV9; CDR3aa: CASSGTGVEQFF; CDR3nt: TGTGCCAGCAGCGGGACAGGGGTTGAGCAGTTCTTC
abundance: once; j_gene: TRBJ2-7; d_gene: TRBD1; v_gene: TRBV7-9; CDR3aa: CASSAGRDSSSEQYF; CDR3nt: TGTGCCAGCAGCGCCGGAAGGGACAGCTCGAGCGAGCAGTACTTC
abundance: once; j_gene: TRBJ1-5; d_gene: NA; v_gene: TRBV28; CDR3aa: CASTRGGGLDQPQHF; CDR3nt: TGTGCCAGTACTAGAGGAGGGGGATTAGATCAGCCCCAGCATTTT
abundance: NA; j_gene: TRBJ1-5; d_gene: NA; v_gene: TRBV28; CDR3aa: CASSLRQTLQPQHF; CDR3nt: TGTGCCAGCAGTTTAAGGCAGACTTTGCAGCCCCAGCATTTT
abundance: NA; j_gene: TRBJ2-3; d_gene: NA; v_gene: TRBV7-9; CDR3aa: CASSLRGGFTDTQYF; CDR3nt: TGTGCCAGCAGCTTACGCGGGGGCTTTACAGATACGCAGTATTTT
abundance: NA; j_gene: TRBJ2-7; d_gene: NA; v_gene: TRBV5-1; CDR3aa: CASSLVGSDYEQYF; CDR3nt: TGCGCCAGCAGCTTGGTCGGTTCTGACTACGAGCAGTACTTC
abundance: NA; j_gene: TRBJ1-1; d_gene: NA; v_gene: TRBV13; CDR3aa: CASSLENSNEAFF; CDR3nt: TGTGCCAGCAGCTTAGAGAACAGTAATGAAGCTTTCTTT
abundance: NA; j_gene: TRBJ1-1; d_gene: NA; v_gene: TRBV7-3; CDR3aa: CASSWGTMGTEAFF; CDR3nt: TGTGCCAGCAGCTGGGGGACAATGGGCACTGAAGCTTTCTTT
abundance: NA; j_gene: TRBJ2-7; d_gene: NA; v_gene: TRBV28; CDR3aa: CASRDRGASSYEQYF; CDR3nt: TGTGCCAGCAGAGACCGAGGGGCGTCCTCCTACGAGCAGTACTTC
abundance: NA; j_gene: TRBJ2-5; d_gene: TRBD2; v_gene: TRBV4-2; CDR3aa: CASSQAHTGGGAPETQYF; CDR3nt: TGTGCCAGCAGCCAAGCTCACACGGGGGGTGGGGCTCCGGAGACCCAGTACTTC
abundance: NA; j_gene: TRBJ2-5; d_gene: TRBD1; v_gene: TRBV29-1; CDR3aa: CSVEVTMGQGVWETQYF; CDR3nt: TGCAGCGTTGAAGTGACAATGGGACAGGGGGTATGGGAGACCCAGTACTTC
abundance: NA; j_gene: TRBJ1-6; d_gene: NA; v_gene: TRBV7-9; CDR3aa: CASSLAGEEGSPLHF; CDR3nt: TGTGCCAGCAGCTTAGCCGGAGAGGAGGGTTCACCCCTCCACTTT
abundance: few; j_gene: TRBJ1-2; d_gene: NA; v_gene: TRBV7-9; CDR3aa: CASSDRYGYGYTF; CDR3nt: TGTGCCAGCAGCGACAGATATGGCTATGGCTACACCTTC
abundance: NA; j_gene: TRBJ2-7; d_gene: NA; v_gene: TRBV10-3; CDR3aa: CAIRLAGPTREQYF; CDR3nt: TGTGCCATCCGCCTCGCGGGACCAACCCGAGAGCAGTACTTC
abundance: NA; j_gene: TRBJ2-1; d_gene: NA; v_gene: TRBV5-8; CDR3aa: CASSLGETWYNEQFF; CDR3nt: TGTGCCAGCAGCTTGGGGGAAACGTGGTACAATGAGCAGTTCTTC
abundance: NA; j_gene: TRBJ2-5; d_gene: TRBD2; v_gene: TRBV5-6; CDR3aa: CASSQTGASGSAQETQYF; CDR3nt: TGTGCCAGCAGCCAAACCGGGGCTAGCGGGAGCGCTCAAGAGACCCAGTACTTC
abundance: once; j_gene: TRBJ2-7; d_gene: NA; v_gene: TRBV27; CDR3aa: CASSWGYGGREQYF; CDR3nt: TGTGCCAGCAGTTGGGGGTATGGGGGGCGCGAGCAGTACTTC
abundance: NA; j_gene: TRBJ2-7; d_gene: NA; v_gene: TRBV5-1; CDR3aa: CASTLKASSSSYEQYF; CDR3nt: TGCGCCAGCACCCTCAAGGCTAGCTCTTCATCCTACGAGCAGTACTTC
abundance: NA; j_gene: TRBJ2-7; d_gene: TRBD1; v_gene: TRBV6-5; CDR3aa: CASRPIQGNYEQYF; CDR3nt: TGTGCCAGCAGGCCGATACAGGGGAACTACGAGCAGTACTTC
abundance: NA; j_gene: TRBJ1-1; d_gene: TRBD1; v_gene: TRBV5-6; CDR3aa: CASSFAGGSTEAFF; CDR3nt: TGTGCCAGCAGCTTCGCAGGGGGGAGCACTGAAGCTTTCTTT
abundance: NA; j_gene: TRBJ2-7; d_gene: TRBD1; v_gene: TRBV19; CDR3aa: CASSSRGTGPRPYEQYF; CDR3nt: TGTGCCAGTAGTTCCCGGGGGACAGGGCCCCGGCCCTACGAGCAGTACTTC
abundance: NA; j_gene: TRBJ1-4; d_gene: TRBD1; v_gene: TRBV7-9; CDR3aa: CASSLRTGDEKLFF; CDR3nt: TGTGCCAGCAGCTTAAGGACAGGGGATGAAAAACTGTTTTTT
abundance: NA; j_gene: TRBJ2-7; d_gene: NA; v_gene: TRBV27; CDR3aa: CASSLSRTGYEQYF; CDR3nt: TGTGCCAGCAGTTTAAGTCGTACAGGCTACGAGCAGTACTTC
abundance: NA; j_gene: TRBJ2-1; d_gene: NA; v_gene: TRBV9; CDR3aa: CASSVGVRDGEQFF; CDR3nt: TGTGCCAGCAGCGTAGGGGTACGGGACGGTGAGCAGTTCTTC
abundance: NA; j_gene: TRBJ2-5; d_gene: TRBD1; v_gene: TRBV7-9; CDR3aa: CASSDRQGRETQYF; CDR3nt: TGTGCCAGCAGCGACAGACAGGGGCGCGAGACCCAGTACTTC
abundance: NA; j_gene: TRBJ2-7; d_gene: NA; v_gene: TRBV25-1; CDR3aa: CASSESLYEQYF; CDR3nt: TGTGCCAGCAGTGAATCTCTATACGAGCAGTACTTC
abundance: NA; j_gene: TRBJ2-1; d_gene: TRBD1; v_gene: TRBV11-2; CDR3aa: CASSLYHAGQGLYEQFF; CDR3nt: TGTGCCAGCAGCTTATACCACGCGGGACAGGGGCTCTATGAGCAGTTCTTC
abundance: NA; j_gene: TRBJ1-1; d_gene: NA; v_gene: TRBV7-2; CDR3aa: CASSLFGGDTEAFF; CDR3nt: TGTGCCAGCAGCTTATTTGGGGGTGATACTGAAGCTTTCTTT
abundance: NA; j_gene: TRBJ2-3; d_gene: NA; v_gene: TRBV7-8; CDR3aa: CASSLYARVADTQYF; CDR3nt: TGTGCCAGCAGCTTATATGCCCGGGTTGCGGATACGCAGTATTTT
abundance: NA; j_gene: TRBJ2-1; d_gene: TRBD2; v_gene: TRBV7-3; CDR3aa: CASSSTGTSGEQFF; CDR3nt: TGTGCCAGCAGCTCGACCGGGACTAGCGGTGAACAGTTCTTC
abundance: NA; j_gene: TRBJ2-7; d_gene: NA; v_gene: TRBV30; CDR3aa: CALGGTGAYEQYF; CDR3nt: TGTGCCCTAGGGGGGACGGGGGCCTACGAGCAGTACTTC
abundance: NA; j_gene: TRBJ2-1; d_gene: TRBD2; v_gene: TRBV19; CDR3aa: CASSPPRGNEQFF; CDR3nt: TGTGCCAGTAGTCCACCGCGGGGGAATGAGCAGTTCTTC
abundance: NA; j_gene: TRBJ2-5; d_gene: NA; v_gene: TRBV7-9; CDR3aa: CASSHKDRQETQYF; CDR3nt: TGTGCCAGCAGCCATAAAGACAGACAAGAGACCCAGTACTTC
abundance: NA; j_gene: TRBJ2-1; d_gene: NA; v_gene: TRBV27; CDR3aa: CASSLSPSNEQFF; CDR3nt: TGTGCCAGCAGTTTATCCCCCTCCAATGAGCAGTTCTTC
abundance: NA; j_gene: TRBJ1-2; d_gene: NA; v_gene: TRBV27; CDR3aa: CASSYRGGNYGYTF; CDR3nt: TGTGCCAGCAGTTATCGCGGGGGAAACTATGGCTACACCTTC
abundance: NA; j_gene: TRBJ1-1; d_gene: TRBD1; v_gene: TRBV29-1; CDR3aa: CSGRQGGFSEAFF; CDR3nt: TGCAGTGGCCGGCAGGGGGGCTTCTCTGAAGCTTTCTTT
abundance: NA; j_gene: TRBJ2-7; d_gene: TRBD2; v_gene: TRBV27; CDR3aa: CASSLPRTSGSGTYEQYF; CDR3nt: TGTGCCAGCAGTTTACCCCGGACTAGCGGGAGTGGGACCTACGAGCAGTACTTC